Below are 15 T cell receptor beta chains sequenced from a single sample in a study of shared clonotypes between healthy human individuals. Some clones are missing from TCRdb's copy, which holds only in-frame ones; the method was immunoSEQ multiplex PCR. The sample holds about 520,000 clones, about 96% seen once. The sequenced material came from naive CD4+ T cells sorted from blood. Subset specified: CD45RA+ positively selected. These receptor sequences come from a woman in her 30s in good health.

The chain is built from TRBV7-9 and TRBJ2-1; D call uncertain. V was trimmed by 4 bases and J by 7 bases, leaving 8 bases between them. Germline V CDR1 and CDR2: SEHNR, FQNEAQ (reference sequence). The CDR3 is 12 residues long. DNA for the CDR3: TGTGCCAGCAGCTCCCGTGGTAATGAGCAGTTCTTC. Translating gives CASSSRGNEQFF.

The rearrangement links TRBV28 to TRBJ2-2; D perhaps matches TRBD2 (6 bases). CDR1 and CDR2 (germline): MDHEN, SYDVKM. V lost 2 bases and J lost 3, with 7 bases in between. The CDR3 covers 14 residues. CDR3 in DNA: TGTGCCAGCAGTTTAGCGGGATACACCGGGGAGCTGTTTTTT. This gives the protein CASSLAGYTGELFF.

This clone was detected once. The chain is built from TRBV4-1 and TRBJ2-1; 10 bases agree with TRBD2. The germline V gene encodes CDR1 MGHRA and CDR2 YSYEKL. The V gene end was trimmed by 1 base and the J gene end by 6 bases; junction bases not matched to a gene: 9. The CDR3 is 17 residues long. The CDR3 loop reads CASSQGLASGRFNEQFF. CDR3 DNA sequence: TGCGCCAGCAGCCAAGGTTTGGCTAGCGGGAGATTCAATGAGCAGTTCTTC.

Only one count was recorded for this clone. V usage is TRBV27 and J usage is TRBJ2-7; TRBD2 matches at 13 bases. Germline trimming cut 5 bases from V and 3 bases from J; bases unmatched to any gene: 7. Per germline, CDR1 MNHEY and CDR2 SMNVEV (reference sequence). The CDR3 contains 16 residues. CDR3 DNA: TGTGCCAGCAGTCCGCGGACTAGCGGGAGTTTCTACGAGCAGTACTTC. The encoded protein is CASSPRTSGSFYEQYF.

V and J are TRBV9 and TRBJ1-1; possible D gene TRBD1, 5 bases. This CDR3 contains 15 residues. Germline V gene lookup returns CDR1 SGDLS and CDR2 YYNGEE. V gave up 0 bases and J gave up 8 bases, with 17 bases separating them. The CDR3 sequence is CASSVEEGRHSEAFF. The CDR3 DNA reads TGTGCCAGCAGCGTAGAAGAGGGGCGCCACTCCGAAGCTTTCTTT.

CDR3 sequence reads: CSTWGDRGSYEQYF. The CDR3 DNA reads TGCAGCACCTGGGGGGACAGGGGGTCCTACGAGCAGTACTTC. V is TRBV29-1 and J is TRBJ2-7, with 11 nucleotides matching TRBD1. This CDR3 is 14 amino acids long. V dropped 8 bases and J dropped 1; count of bases not matched to a gene: 7. The germline V gene has CDR1 SQVTM and CDR2 ANQGSEA.

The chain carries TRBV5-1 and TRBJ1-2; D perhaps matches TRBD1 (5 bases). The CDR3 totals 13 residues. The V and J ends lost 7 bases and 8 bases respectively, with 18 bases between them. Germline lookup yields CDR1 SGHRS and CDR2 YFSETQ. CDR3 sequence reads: CASRDPQTRGYTF. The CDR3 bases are TGCGCCAGCCGGGACCCCCAAACGAGGGGCTACACCTTC.

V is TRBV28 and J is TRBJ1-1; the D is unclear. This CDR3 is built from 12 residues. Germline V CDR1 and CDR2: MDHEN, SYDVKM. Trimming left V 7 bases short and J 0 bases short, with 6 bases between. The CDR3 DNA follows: TGTGCCAGCAACAGCGTGAACACTGAAGCTTTCTTT. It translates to CASNSVNTEAFF.

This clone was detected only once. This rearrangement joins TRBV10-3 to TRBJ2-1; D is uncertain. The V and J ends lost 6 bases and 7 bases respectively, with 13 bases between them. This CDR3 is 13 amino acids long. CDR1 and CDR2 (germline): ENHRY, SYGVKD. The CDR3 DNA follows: TGTGCCATCAGACGCGCCTCCTTGAATGAGCAGTTCTTC. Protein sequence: CAIRRASLNEQFF.

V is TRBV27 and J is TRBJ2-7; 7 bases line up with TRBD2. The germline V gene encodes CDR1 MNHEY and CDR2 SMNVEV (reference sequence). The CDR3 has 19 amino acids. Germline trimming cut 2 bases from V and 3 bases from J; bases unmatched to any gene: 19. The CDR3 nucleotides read TGTGCCAGCAGTTTACGGAACCGAGGGCCTAGCGGTGGAATCTACGAGCAGTACTTC. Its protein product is CASSLRNRGPSGGIYEQYF.

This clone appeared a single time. CDR3 nucleotides: TGCGCCAGCACCGGACTCTCTCGCTACGAGCAGTACTTC. Translation: CASTGLSRYEQYF. The chain uses TRBV10-2 and TRBJ2-7; D may be TRBD2 (5 bases). V gave up 7 bases and J gave up 3 bases, with 13 bases separating them. The length of the CDR3 is 13 residues. Germline loops: CDR1 WSHSY, CDR2 SAAADI.

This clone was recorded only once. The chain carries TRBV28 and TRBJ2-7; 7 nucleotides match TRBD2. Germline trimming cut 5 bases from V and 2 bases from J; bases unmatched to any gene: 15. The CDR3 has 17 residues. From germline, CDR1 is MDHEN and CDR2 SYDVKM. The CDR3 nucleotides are TGTGCCAGCAGTCCCCTTTGGGGGGGGGACTACGCCTACGAGCAGTACTTC. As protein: CASSPLWGGDYAYEQYF.

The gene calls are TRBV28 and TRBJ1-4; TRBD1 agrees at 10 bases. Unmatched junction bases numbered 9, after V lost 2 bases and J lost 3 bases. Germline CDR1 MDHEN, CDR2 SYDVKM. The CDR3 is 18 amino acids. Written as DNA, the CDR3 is TGTGCCAGCAGTTTACCGAGGACAGGGGGAGGAGCTAATGAAAAACTGTTTTTT. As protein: CASSLPRTGGGANEKLFF.

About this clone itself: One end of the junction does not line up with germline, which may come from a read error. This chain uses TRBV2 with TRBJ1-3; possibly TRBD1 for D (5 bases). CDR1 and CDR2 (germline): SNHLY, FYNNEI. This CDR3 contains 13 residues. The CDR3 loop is CASSLLIYDSILF. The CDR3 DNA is TGTGCCAGCAGTCTTTTGATCTACGACAGTATATTATTT.

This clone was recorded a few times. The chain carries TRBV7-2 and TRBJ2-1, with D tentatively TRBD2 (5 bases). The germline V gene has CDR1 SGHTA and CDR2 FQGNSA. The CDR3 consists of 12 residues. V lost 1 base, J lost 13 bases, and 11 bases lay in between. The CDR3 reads CASSLGKTTQFF. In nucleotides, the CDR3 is TGTGCCAGCAGCTTAGGCAAGACTACCCAGTTCTTC.